This TCR beta chain originates from a study of shared clonotypes between healthy human individuals. For the study at large: Used for every donor were three CD4 naive, three CD4 memory, two CD8 naive and one CD8 memory plate.

Repertoires were generated with immunoSEQ multiplex PCR, while TCRdb's copy carries only in-frame clones and drops some. The table includes 2 million to 2.5 million clones, roughly 93% detected once. This CDR3 contains 14 residues. V gave up 2 bases and J gave up 8 bases, with 12 bases separating them. Germline V gene sequence: CDR1 MNHEY, CDR2 SMNVEV (reference sequence). About this clone itself: Its specificity is not known.

Overall study findings and caveats: Clonotype sharing among the donors was expected to vary with sequencing depth. Sampling covered blood only; tissue repertoires likely differ. The study found roughly 5% of naive CD4 clonotypes shared across a few donors.

This clonotype was sampled from a man aged 18 to 30 in good health. Some clones in this sample may be carry-over from other donors' samples. V gene TRBV27 combines with J gene TRBJ1-4; no firm D call. The material sequenced was naive CD4+ T cells from PBMCs. Subset indicated: CD45RA+ positively selected. CDR3 DNA: TGTGCCAGCAGTTTACGGGATACCGCCGAAAAACTGTTTTTT. Translation: CASSLRDTAEKLFF.